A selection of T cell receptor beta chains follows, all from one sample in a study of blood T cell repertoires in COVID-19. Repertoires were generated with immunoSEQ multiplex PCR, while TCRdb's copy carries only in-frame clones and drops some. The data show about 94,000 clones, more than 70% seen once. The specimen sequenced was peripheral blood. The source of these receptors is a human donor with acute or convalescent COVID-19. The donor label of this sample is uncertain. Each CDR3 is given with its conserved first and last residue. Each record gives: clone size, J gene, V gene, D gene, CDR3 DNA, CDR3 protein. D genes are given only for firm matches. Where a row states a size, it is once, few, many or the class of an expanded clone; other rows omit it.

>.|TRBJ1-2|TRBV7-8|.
TGTGCCAGCAGCTTAGGGCAGTCTGGCTACACCTTC
CASSLGQSGYTF
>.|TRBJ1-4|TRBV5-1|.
TGCGCCAGCAGCCCAGGTTCGGGTCTAGCAAAACTGTTTTTT
CASSPGSGLAKLFF
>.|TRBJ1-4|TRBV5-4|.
TGTGCCAGCAGCTTTCGTGCCGGGATTGGTGAAAAACTGTTTTTT
CASSFRAGIGEKLFF
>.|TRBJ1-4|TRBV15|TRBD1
TGTGCCACCAGCAGAGATTGGACAGGGGATGAAAAACTGTTTTTT
CATSRDWTGDEKLFF
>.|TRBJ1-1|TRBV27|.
TGTGCCAGCAGTTTATCGGGCTGGACTGAAGCTTTCTTT
CASSLSGWTEAFF
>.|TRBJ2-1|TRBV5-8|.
TGTGCCAGCAGCTTGAGCAGACTCCCGAGAGGCAATGAGCAGTTCTTC
CASSLSRLPRGNEQFF
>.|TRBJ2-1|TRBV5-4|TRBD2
TGTGCCAGCAGCCCCTCCGGGACTATACTTGGGTATGAGCAGTTCTTC
CASSPSGTILGYEQFF
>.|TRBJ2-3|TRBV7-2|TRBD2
TGTGCCAGCAGCTTAGAGCGGGGGGTGAGGGATACGCAGTATTTT
CASSLERGVRDTQYF
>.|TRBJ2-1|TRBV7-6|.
TGTGCCAGCAGCCCTGTAGGGGGGGACCGGTTGAATGAGCAGTTCTTC
CASSPVGGDRLNEQFF
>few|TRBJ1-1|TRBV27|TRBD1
TGTGCCAGCATCGCCGGGACAGGGGGCCCGGCTTTCTTT
CASIAGTGGPAFF
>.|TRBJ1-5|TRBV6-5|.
TGTGCCAGCAGGCCGCCCGGGGGCAATCAGCCCCAGCATTTT
CASRPPGGNQPQHF
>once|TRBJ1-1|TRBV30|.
TGTGCCTACCGCCGGAGGGCCCAGAGCACTGAAGCTTTCTTT
CAYRRRAQSTEAFF
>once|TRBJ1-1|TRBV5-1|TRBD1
TGCGCCAGCAGCACCAGACAGGGGCTGGGCACTGAAGCTTTCTTT
CASSTRQGLGTEAFF
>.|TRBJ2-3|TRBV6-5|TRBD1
TGTGCCAGCAGCCAGGGGGCGTCAGATACGCAGTATTTT
CASSQGASDTQYF
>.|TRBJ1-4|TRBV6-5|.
TGTGCCAGCACTCCTCTTCGGCGGGGTGAAAAACTGTTTTTT
CASTPLRRGEKLFF
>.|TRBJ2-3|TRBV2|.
TGTGCCAGCAGTGCACCCCTAACAGATACGCAGTATTTT
CASSAPLTDTQYF
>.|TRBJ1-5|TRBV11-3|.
TGTGCCAGCAGCCCCGGTGGGGGGAATCAGCCCCAGCATTTT
CASSPGGGNQPQHF
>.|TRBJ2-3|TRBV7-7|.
TGTGCCAGCAGCTTAGCAGCTTGGGGGGGCTTCGGCACAGATACGCAGTATTTT
CASSLAAWGGFGTDTQYF
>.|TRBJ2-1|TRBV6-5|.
TGTGCCAGCAGTTACTCCGGAGCGGTTATCTCCAATGAGCAGTTCTTC
CASSYSGAVISNEQFF
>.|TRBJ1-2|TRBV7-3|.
TGTGCCAGCAGCTTAACGTCGATGGACAGCTCCTATGGCTACACCTTC
CASSLTSMDSSYGYTF
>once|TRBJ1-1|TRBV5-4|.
TGTGCCAGCAGCAAAGGATCGACAGTAAACACTGAAGCTTTCTTT
CASSKGSTVNTEAFF
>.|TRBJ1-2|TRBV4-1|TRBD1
TGCGCCAGCAGCCAAGCGTATGGAGAGACAGGGCTTTATGGCTACACCTTC
CASSQAYGETGLYGYTF
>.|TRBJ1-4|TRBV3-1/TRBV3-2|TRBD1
TGTGCCAGCAGCCAAGACCTCGGACAGGATCGAGGTAATGAAAAACTGTTTTTT
CASSQDLGQDRGNEKLFF
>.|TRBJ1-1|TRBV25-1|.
TGTGCCAGCAGTGAATACTACAGGGTCGGGACTGAAGCTTTCTTT
CASSEYYRVGTEAFF
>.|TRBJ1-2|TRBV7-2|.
TGTGCCAGCAGCTTAGTAGTCGAGGGTGACTATGGCTACACCTTC
CASSLVVEGDYGYTF
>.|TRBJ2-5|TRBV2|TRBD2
TGTGCCAGCAGCCGCGGACTAGCGGGGGGCCAAGAGACCCAGTACTTC
CASSRGLAGGQETQYF
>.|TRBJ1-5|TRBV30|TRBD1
TGTGCCTGGAGCCCCCGGGACAGGGGTAATCAGCCCCAGCATTTT
CAWSPRDRGNQPQHF
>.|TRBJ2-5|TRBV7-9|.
TGTGCCAGCAGCTTATCGGGGTTAGAGACCCAGTACTTC
CASSLSGLETQYF
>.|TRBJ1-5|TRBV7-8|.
TGTGCCAGCAGCCTGGCGCAGGGAATAAGCAATCAGCCCCAGCATTTT
CASSLAQGISNQPQHF
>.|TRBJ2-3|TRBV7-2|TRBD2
TGTGCCAGCAGCTCTGGGACTAGCGGGGGGCTATCGGGTACGCAGTATTTT
CASSSGTSGGLSGTQYF
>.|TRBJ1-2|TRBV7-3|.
TGTGCCAGCAGCCCTAGCCCGATAGGATATGGCTACACCTTC
CASSPSPIGYGYTF
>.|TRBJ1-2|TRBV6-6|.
TGTGCCAGCGGAATGGGGCTAGAGTATGGCTACACCTTC
CASGMGLEYGYTF
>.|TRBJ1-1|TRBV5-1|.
TGCGCCAGCAGCGAACAGGGCGGAAACACTGAAGCTTTCTTT
CASSEQGGNTEAFF
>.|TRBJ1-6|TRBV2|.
TGTGCCAGCAGGAGGGCTTCACCCCTCCACTTT
CASRRASPLHF
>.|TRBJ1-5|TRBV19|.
TGTGCTTCAGTCGGGTTTAACAATCAGCCCCAGCATTTT
CASVGFNNQPQHF
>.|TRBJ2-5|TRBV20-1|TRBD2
TGCAGTACTAGCGGGGAGACCCAGTACTTC
CSTSGETQYF
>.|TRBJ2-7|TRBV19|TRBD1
TGTGCCAGTAGTATAGTTTTTGCAGGGGGCCACGAGCAGTACTTC
CASSIVFAGGHEQYF
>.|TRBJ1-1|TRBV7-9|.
TGTGCCAGCAGCGATAAACAGGGCACTGAAGCTTTCTTT
CASSDKQGTEAFF
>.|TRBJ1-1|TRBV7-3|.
TGTGCCAGCAGCTTATATAGCAGGGTCAACACTGAAGCTTTCTTT
CASSLYSRVNTEAFF
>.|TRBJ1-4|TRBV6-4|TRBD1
TGTGCCAGCAGCGAAACGGGACAGGGGTTTGAAAAACTGTTTTTT
CASSETGQGFEKLFF
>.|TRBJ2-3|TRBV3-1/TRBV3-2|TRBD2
TGTGCCAGCAGCCAAGTCAGGTTAGCGGGGGCCCTAGATACGCAGTATTTT
CASSQVRLAGALDTQYF
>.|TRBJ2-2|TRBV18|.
TGTGCCAGCTCACCTCGGGGAGCCGGGGAGCTGTTTTTT
CASSPRGAGELFF
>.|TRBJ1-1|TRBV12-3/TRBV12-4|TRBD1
TGTGCCAGCGACAGGGTAAGGAACACTGAAGCTTTCTTT
CASDRVRNTEAFF
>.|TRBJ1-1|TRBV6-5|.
TGTGCCAGCAGTCCAGCAGGGAACACTGAAGCTTTCTTT
CASSPAGNTEAFF
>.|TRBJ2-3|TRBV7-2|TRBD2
TGTGCCAGCAGCCCTGACCGCGGGGGGCCAAGTACGCAGTATTTT
CASSPDRGGPSTQYF
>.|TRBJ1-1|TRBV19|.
TGTGCCAGTAGATCCCCCCGCAGGGGTCTTGAGACTGAAGCTTTCTTT
CASRSPRRGLETEAFF
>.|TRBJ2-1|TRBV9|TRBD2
TGTGCCAGCAGCCTCACTAGCGGGGGGGCCTATGAGCAGTTCTTC
CASSLTSGGAYEQFF
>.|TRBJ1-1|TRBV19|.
TGTGCCAGTAGTATGGAGGAGAACACTGAAGCTTTCTTT
CASSMEENTEAFF
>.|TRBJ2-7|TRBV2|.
TGTGCCAGCATAAGCGACAGGAGCCCCTACGAGCAGTACTTC
CASISDRSPYEQYF
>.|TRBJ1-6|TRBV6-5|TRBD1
TGTGCCAGCAGTTACTGGGACAGGGCGGATTCACCCCTCCACTTT
CASSYWDRADSPLHF
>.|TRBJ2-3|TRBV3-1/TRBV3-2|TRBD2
TGTGCCAGCACAAAGGCCTTAGCGGGGGTATCAGATACGCAGTATTTT
CASTKALAGVSDTQYF
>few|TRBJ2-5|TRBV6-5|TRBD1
TGTGCCAGCAGTTATAACACTCCAACAGGGGGAGAGACCCAGTACTTC
CASSYNTPTGGETQYF
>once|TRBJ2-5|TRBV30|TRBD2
TGTGCCTGGTCATGGCCGGGACTAGCGGAGACCCAGTACTTC
CAWSWPGLAETQYF
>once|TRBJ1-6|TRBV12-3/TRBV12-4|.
TGTGCCAGCAAGGGCAGGGATAATTCACCCCTCCACTTT
CASKGRDNSPLHF